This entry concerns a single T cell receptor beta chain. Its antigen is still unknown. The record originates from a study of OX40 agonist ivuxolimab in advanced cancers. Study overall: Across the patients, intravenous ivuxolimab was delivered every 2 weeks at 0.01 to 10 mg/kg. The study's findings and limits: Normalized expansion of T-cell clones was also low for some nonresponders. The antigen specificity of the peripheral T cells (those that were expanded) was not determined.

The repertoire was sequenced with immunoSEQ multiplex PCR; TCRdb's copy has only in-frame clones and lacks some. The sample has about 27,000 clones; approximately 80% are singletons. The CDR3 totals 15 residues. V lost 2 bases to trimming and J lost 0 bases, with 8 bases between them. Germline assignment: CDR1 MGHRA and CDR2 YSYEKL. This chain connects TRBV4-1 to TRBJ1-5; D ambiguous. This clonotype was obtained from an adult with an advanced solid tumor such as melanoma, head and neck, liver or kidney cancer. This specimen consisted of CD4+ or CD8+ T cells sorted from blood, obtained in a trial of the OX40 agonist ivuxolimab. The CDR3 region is CASSQSDYSNQPQHF. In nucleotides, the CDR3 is TGCGCCAGCAGCCAATCAGACTATAGCAATCAGCCCCAGCATTTT.